This T cell receptor beta chain was documented in a study of CD8 T cells in Susac syndrome. The RNA, roughly 0.45 to 1 ug, was put through reverse transcription using random hexamers. From the immunoSEQ multiplex PCR reads, TCRdb called clonotypes with MiXCR, one entry per CDR3 protein. The sample includes fewer than 100,000 distinct CDR3 sequences, about 91% of them seen just once. TEMRA cells were FACS-enriched, unlike CD8+ and CD4+ T cells, which were negatively isolated. This receptor was obtained from a human donor with multiple sclerosis. Sequenced material: CD8+ T cells from PBMCs.

The CDR3 DNA sequence: TGTGCCAGCAGCTCTACGGCCGGGAACATTCAGTACTTC. Translation: CASSSTAGNIQYF. This rearrangement joins TRBV7-6 to TRBJ2-4, with D uncertain. Germline V gene sequence: CDR1 SGHVS, CDR2 FNYEAQ. CDR3 size: 13 residues. V gave up 4 bases and J gave up 7 bases, with 11 bases separating them. Looking up the rest from reference TRBV7-6 and TRBJ2-4 gives the full variable domain: GAGVSQSPRYKVTKRGQDVALRCDPISGHVSLYWYRQALGQGPEFLTYFNYEAQQDKSGLPNDRFSAERPEGSISTLTIQRTEQRDSAMYRCASSSTAGNIQYFGAGTRLSVL.